These 4 T cell receptor beta chains were sequenced from one sample in a study of human T cells and chemical hapten exposure. The time point is: pre-sensitization, week 0. The sample's treatment: therapeutic diphenylcyclopropenone sensitization with weekly scalp DPC. TCRdb ran MiXCR on the RACE reads and lists one entry per CDR3 protein. The top ten hold roughly 2.6% of the sample, which has some 360,000 distinct CDR3 sequences, around 5.5% seen once. The sequenced sample was whole blood, obtained in connection with sensitization to the hapten diphenylcyclopropenone (DPC). The receptors were sampled from a woman aged 50 to 60 with alopecia areata. Some clones in this sample may be carry-over from other donors' samples.

This clonotype was seen ten or more times. The V and J genes are TRBV28 and TRBJ1-1; D is possibly TRBD1 (6 bases). The germline V and J ends were trimmed by 2 bases and 1 base, with 11 bases remaining between them. This CDR3 has 15 residues. Germline V gene data show CDR1 as MDHEN and CDR2 as SYDVKM. The CDR3 DNA follows: TGTGCCAGCAGTTTACGGGGGGCCCCGAACACTGAAGCTTTCTTT. It is translated as CASSLRGAPNTEAFF.

There are many counts of this clonotype. V is TRBV20-1 and J is TRBJ2-7, with 7 nucleotides matching TRBD1. Germline CDR1 and CDR2: DFQATT and SNEGSKA (reference sequence). The J segment lost 2 bases and the V segment lost 4 bases, leaving 11 bases of the junction unmatched. This CDR3 is 15 amino acids long. The CDR3 spells CSATQTGASAYEQYF. CDR3 nucleotide sequence: TGCAGTGCTACCCAAACAGGGGCCAGCGCCTACGAGCAGTACTTC.

This clonotype was seen at least ten times. The chain recombines TRBV20-1 with TRBJ2-1, with TRBD2 identical over 7 bases. V lost 6 bases to trimming and J lost 8 bases; unmatched junction nucleotides: 4. CDR1 is DFQATT, CDR2 SNEGSKA, per germline (reference sequence). CDR3 length: 11 amino acids. CDR3 region: CSAGRRDEQFF. DNA of the CDR3: TGCAGTGCCGGGAGGAGGGATGAGCAGTTCTTC.

CDR3: CAWSRQGYGYTF. The CDR3 DNA is TGTGCCTGGAGTAGGCAGGGCTATGGCTACACCTTC. V gene TRBV30 combines with J gene TRBJ1-2; weak D call: TRBD1 (5 bases). The V end was cut by 2 bases, the J end by 4 bases, with 8 bases between. The CDR3 length is 12 residues. Germline V lookup: CDR1 GTSNPN, CDR2 SVGIG (reference sequence).